This is a list of T cell receptor beta chains from one sample in a study of blood T cell repertoires in COVID-19. TCRdb's copy holds only in-frame clones and misses some; the assay was immunoSEQ multiplex PCR. This repertoire shows 250,000 to 350,000 clones, roughly four fifths found once; its top ten account for 15% to 19%. Sequencing was done on a sample of peripheral blood. The receptors originated from a person between 65 and 79 years old with COVID-19, enrolled during active disease. Each CDR3 is given with its conserved first and last residue. The D gene is left open where the match is weak. A clone size is listed for some rows: how often the clone was seen (once, few, many), or a class if it is expanded.

d_call	clone_size	v_call	j_call	cdr3_aa	cdr3_nt
TRBD2	once	TRBV5-1	TRBJ2-7	CASSKSEAGVTVSYEQYF	TGCGCCAGCAGTAAATCCGAAGCGGGGGTTACGGTCTCCTACGAGCAGTACTTC
.	.	TRBV4-1	TRBJ2-5	CASSQGGSGQETQYF	TGCGCCAGCAGCCAGGGGGGTAGCGGACAAGAGACCCAGTACTTC
TRBD1	once	TRBV10-3	TRBJ1-2	CAISEQDRDYGYTF	TGTGCCATCAGTGAGCAGGACAGGGACTATGGCTACACCTTC
TRBD2	.	TRBV27	TRBJ2-1	CASSSIAGGPDNEQFF	TGTGCCAGCAGTTCTATAGCGGGAGGGCCGGACAATGAGCAGTTCTTC
.	few	TRBV10-1	TRBJ2-7	CASTGLRDIFGEQYF	TGCGCCAGCACCGGGCTCCGGGACATTTTCGGCGAGCAGTACTTC
TRBD1	.	TRBV4-2	TRBJ2-3	CASSPEDRGLTDTQYF	TGTGCCAGCAGCCCCGAGGACAGGGGGCTTACAGATACGCAGTATTTT
TRBD1	.	TRBV27	TRBJ1-5	CASSFDRVQPQHF	TGTGCCAGCAGTTTCGACAGGGTGCAGCCCCAGCATTTT
TRBD2	once	TRBV3-1/TRBV3-2	TRBJ2-3	CASRPGLAFLTDTQYF	TGTGCCAGCAGACCCGGACTAGCGTTTCTTACAGATACGCAGTATTTT
.	.	TRBV7-9	TRBJ1-3	CASSLIQGSSISGNTIYF	TGTGCCAGCAGCTTAATTCAGGGTAGTTCGATCTCTGGAAACACCATATATTTT
TRBD1	.	TRBV7-7	TRBJ2-5	CASSLGGTGGKETQYF	TGTGCCAGCAGCTTAGGAGGGACAGGGGGTAAAGAGACCCAGTACTTC
.	.	TRBV4-1	TRBJ2-7	CASSQEQAAEQYF	TGCGCCAGCAGCCAAGAACAGGCGGCCGAGCAGTACTTC
.	.	TRBV6-6	TRBJ1-2	CASSYDWGAYGYTF	TGTGCCAGCAGTTACGACTGGGGCGCCTATGGCTACACCTTC
TRBD1	.	TRBV27	TRBJ1-1	CASSTGGRTEAFF	TGTGCCAGCAGTACAGGGGGGCGAACTGAAGCTTTCTTT
.	.	TRBV7-9	TRBJ1-2	CASSQTGNINYGYTF	TGTGCCAGCAGCCAGACCGGGAACATTAACTATGGCTACACCTTC
.	.	TRBV5-1	TRBJ1-1	CASRPQQGMNTEAFF	TGCGCCAGCAGACCTCAACAGGGAATGAACACTGAAGCTTTCTTT
.	.	TRBV7-3	TRBJ2-7	CASSLTHQGGVAQYF	TGTGCCAGCAGCTTAACTCATCAGGGAGGAGTTGCGCAGTACTTC
TRBD1	.	TRBV29-1	TRBJ2-1	CSAATGSDEQFF	TGCAGCGCGGCGACAGGGAGCGATGAGCAGTTCTTC
.	.	TRBV6-6	TRBJ1-5	CASSSRVGSNQPQHF	TGTGCCAGCAGTTCCAGGGTGGGGAGCAATCAGCCCCAGCATTTT
.	.	TRBV6-2/TRBV6-3	TRBJ2-7	CASSWASGGEQYF	TGTGCCAGCAGTTGGGCGTCAGGTGGCGAGCAGTACTTC
TRBD1	.	TRBV5-1	TRBJ1-1	CASSFSDRGHTEAFF	TGCGCCAGCAGCTTCTCGGACAGGGGGCATACTGAAGCTTTCTTT
TRBD1	.	TRBV7-9	TRBJ2-5	CASSERTGLQETQYF	TGTGCCAGCAGCGAACGGACAGGTCTACAAGAGACCCAGTACTTC
TRBD1	.	TRBV19	TRBJ1-1	CASSKWDREAFF	TGTGCCAGTAGTAAGTGGGACAGGGAAGCTTTCTTT
.	.	TRBV18	TRBJ1-2	CASSFRGDGYTF	TGTGCCAGCTCATTTAGGGGCGACGGCTACACCTTC
.	.	TRBV2	TRBJ2-3	CASSFLTDTQYF	TGTGCCAGCAGTTTCCTCACAGATACGCAGTATTTT
.	once	TRBV19	TRBJ1-1	CASRAAFF	TGTGCCAGTAGAGCGGCTTTCTTT
TRBD1	.	TRBV29-1	TRBJ1-1	CSATQIGTGGWWTEAFF	TGCAGCGCCACACAGATTGGGACAGGGGGCTGGTGGACTGAAGCTTTCTTT
TRBD1	.	TRBV12-5	TRBJ2-3	CASGSPQGQGADTQYF	TGTGCTAGTGGTTCCCCCCAGGGACAGGGGGCAGATACGCAGTATTTT
TRBD1	.	TRBV28	TRBJ1-6	CASSFMTGGAYNSPLHF	TGTGCCAGCAGTTTCATGACAGGGGGAGCTTATAATTCACCCCTCCACTTT
.	.	TRBV9	TRBJ2-5	CASSVDTGFLETQYF	TGTGCCAGCAGCGTCGACACAGGGTTTTTAGAGACCCAGTACTTC
TRBD1	.	TRBV7-9	TRBJ1-5	CASSRDRVGNQPQHF	TGTGCCAGCAGCCGGGACAGGGTTGGCAATCAGCCCCAGCATTTT
TRBD1	.	TRBV18	TRBJ1-5	CASSPSAGGQPQHF	TGTGCCAGCTCACCTTCGGCAGGGGGCCAGCCCCAGCATTTT
.	.	TRBV11-3	TRBJ2-3	CASSLAGNTDTQYF	TGTGCCAGCAGCTTAGCCGGGAACACAGATACGCAGTATTTT
TRBD2	.	TRBV6-5	TRBJ2-3	CASRATSGQADTQYF	TGTGCCAGCAGGGCCACTAGCGGCCAAGCAGATACGCAGTATTTT
TRBD1	.	TRBV25-1	TRBJ2-1	CASSNRGAEQFF	TGTGCCAGCAGTAACAGGGGGGCCGAGCAGTTCTTC
TRBD1	.	TRBV7-3	TRBJ2-1	CASSFGTGGEQFF	TGTGCCAGCAGCTTCGGGACAGGGGGGGAGCAGTTCTTC
.	.	TRBV21-1	TRBJ2-3	CASSKASLNTDTQYF	TGTGCCAGCAGCAAAGCCTCCTTAAACACAGATACGCAGTATTTT
.	.	TRBV7-2	TRBJ1-2	CASSSPDRPRGYTF	TGTGCCAGCAGCTCTCCGGACAGACCGCGGGGCTACACCTTC
.	few	TRBV19	TRBJ2-5	CASSIARDTGETQYF	TGTGCCAGTAGTATAGCCCGGGACACCGGTGAGACCCAGTACTTC
.	few	TRBV19	TRBJ2-5	CASIGGAQETQYF	TGTGCCAGTATTGGGGGGGCTCAAGAGACCCAGTACTTC
.	.	TRBV6-5	TRBJ2-7	CASSLGGLGSYEQYF	TGTGCCAGCAGTCTCGGGGGTTTAGGGTCCTACGAGCAGTACTTC
.	.	TRBV11-3	TRBJ1-1	CASSLKGGTEAFF	TGTGCCAGCAGTCTTAAAGGGGGCACTGAAGCTTTCTTT
.	.	TRBV27	TRBJ2-6	CASRRQGSGANVLTF	TGTGCCAGCAGGCGGCAGGGCTCTGGGGCCAACGTCCTGACTTTC